The next 31 T cell receptor beta chains were all read from a single sample in a study of cytomegalovirus exposure and HLA in healthy donors. The data were produced by immunoSEQ multiplex PCR, yet TCRdb's version contains in-frame clones alone and is incomplete. The profile covers under 250,000 clones, with 87% appearing a single time and more than 1.5% taken by the ten largest. The sample comprised PBMCs. These receptors were obtained from a young woman in good health and CMV-seropositive.

This sequence joins TRBV4-1 and TRBJ1-3, with D possibly being TRBD1 (5 bases). This CDR3 comprises 17 residues. Trimming cost V 2 bases and J 1 base, with 15 bases left between them. The germline gives CDR1 MGHRA, CDR2 YSYEKL. As DNA, the CDR3 is TGCGCCAGCAGCCAAAGCCCCGGGGGGGGGTCTGGAAACACCATATATTTT. Protein product: CASSQSPGGGSGNTIYF.

The chain employs TRBV28 and TRBJ1-5; 7 bases line up with TRBD1. Trimming took 3 bases from V and 0 from J; bases not matched to a gene: 5. The CDR3 contains 16 residues. The V gene's germline CDR1 is MDHEN and CDR2 SYDVKM. This chain's CDR3 is CASSFIGTASNQPQHF. The CDR3 coding sequence is TGTGCCAGCAGTTTTATTGGGACAGCTAGCAATCAGCCCCAGCATTTT.

V gene TRBV5-1 combines with J gene TRBJ2-1, with a weak D call TRBD2 (6 bases). In germline, CDR1 is SGHRS, CDR2 YFSETQ. Trimming shortened V by 4 bases and J by 4 bases, and 15 bases separated the two germline ends. This CDR3 has 15 amino acids. The CDR3 bases are TGCGCCAGCAGCCGTCGGGACTTCCTTTACAATGAGCAGTTCTTC. It translates to CASSRRDFLYNEQFF.

Only one count was recorded for this clone. This sequence joins TRBV19 and TRBJ2-5; no reliable D call. This CDR3 is built from 13 residues. Germline values: CDR1 LNHDA, CDR2 SQIVND (reference sequence). Trimming left V 7 bases short and J 1 base short, with 10 bases between. The CDR3 loop is CASTRSTQETQYF. CDR3 DNA sequence: TGTGCCAGTACTAGGAGTACCCAAGAGACCCAGTACTTC.

In DNA, the CDR3 is TGTGCCTGGAGTGTGAAATACTCGAGAGGGACTGAAGCTTTCTTT. Translation: CAWSVKYSRGTEAFF. The gene calls are TRBV30 and TRBJ1-1; D unclear. Germline CDR1 reads GTSNPN; CDR2 reads SVGIG (reference sequence). The CDR3 sequence is 15 residues long. Trimming took off 0 bases at V and 5 bases at J, with 16 bases between the two ends. Based on the CDR3 plus reference TRBV30 and TRBJ1-1, the full variable domain is SQTIHQWPATLVQPVGSPLSLECTVEGTSNPNLYWYRQAAGRGLQLLFYSVGIGQISSEVPQNLSASRPQDRQFILSSKKLLLSDSGFYLCAWSVKYSRGTEAFFGQGTRLTVV.

The V call is TRBV5-1, the J call TRBJ2-1; 10 bases map to TRBD1. The CDR3 spans 14 residues. Losses at the gene ends were 3 bases for V and 8 bases for J; bases not matched to a gene: 5. Germline lookup yields CDR1 SGHRS and CDR2 YFSETQ. CDR3 protein: CASSSGQGEYEQFF. The CDR3 DNA follows: TGCGCCAGCAGCTCCGGACAGGGGGAGTATGAGCAGTTCTTC.

This chain joins TRBV7-3 and TRBJ2-1; TRBD2 aligns across 13 bases. The CDR3 has 15 residues. Germline lookup yields CDR1 SGHTA and CDR2 FQGTGA. Trimming cost V 6 bases and J 3 bases; bases outside gene matches: 2. The CDR3 here is CASRLAGGVYNEQFF. For the CDR3, the DNA is TGTGCCAGCAGACTAGCGGGAGGGGTCTACAATGAGCAGTTCTTC.

J is TRBJ2-1 and V is TRBV9, with a possible D match to TRBD1 (6 bases). CDR1 and CDR2 from the germline V gene are SGDLS and YYNGEE. The CDR3 has 14 residues. Trimming removed 4 bases at V and 4 bases at J, with 12 bases between. The DNA for the CDR3 is TGTGCCAGCAGCCCACCGGGACAATACAATGAGCAGTTCTTC. Protein: CASSPPGQYNEQFF.

This clone was seen only once. CDR3 bases: TGTGCCAGCAGCCAAACAGGGAGTGGCACTGAAGCTTTCTTT. It codes for CASSQTGSGTEAFF. The rearrangement uses TRBV5-6 and TRBJ1-1; perhaps TRBD1 as D (6 bases). Germline-derived CDR1 and CDR2 are SGHDT and YYEEEE. V lost 4 bases, J lost 4 bases, and 14 bases lay in between. The CDR3 has 14 residues.

This sequence joins TRBV28 and TRBJ1-5; 7 bases match TRBD1. The CDR3 spans 16 residues. Germline lookup yields CDR1 MDHEN and CDR2 SYDVKM. Trimming removed 3 bases from V and 4 bases from J; junction bases left unmatched: 9. The CDR3 DNA sequence: TGTGCCAGCAGTTTGCCGACAGGGCTAATAAATCAGCCCCAGCATTTT. It codes for CASSLPTGLINQPQHF. Full variable domain (remainder filled in from reference TRBV28 and TRBJ1-5): DVKVTQSSRYLVKRTGEKVFLECVQDMDHENMFWYRQDPGLGLRLIYFSYDVKMKEKGDIPEGYSVSREKKERFSLILESASTNQTSMYLCASSLPTGLINQPQHFGDGTRLSIL.

The chain uses TRBV19 and TRBJ2-2, with D perhaps matching TRBD2 (6 bases). Germline CDR1 is LNHDA and CDR2 is SQIVND (reference sequence). The V end lost 4 bases, the J end lost 11 bases, and 11 bases lay between the germline ends. CDR3 length equals 12 residues. CDR3 sequence reads: CASSTRGGELFF. CDR3 coding DNA: TGTGCCAGTAGTACACGGGGAGGAGAGCTGTTTTTT.

This chain links TRBV4-1 with TRBJ2-4, with 9 bases fitting TRBD2. The CDR3 is made up of 17 amino acids. The ends lost 3 bases at V and 4 bases at J; junction bases unmatched: 10. Looked up from germline, CDR1 is MGHRA and CDR2 is YSYEKL. CDR3 loop: CASSQMGLTSGKNIQYF. The CDR3 nucleotides are TGCGCCAGCAGCCAGATGGGGCTGACTAGCGGAAAAAACATTCAGTACTTC.

The rearrangement uses TRBV4-2 and TRBJ2-1; TRBD1 aligns across 9 bases. Germline V lookup: CDR1 LGHNA, CDR2 YNFKEQ. The length of the CDR3 is 17 residues. The V segment lost 1 base and the J segment 2 bases; nucleotides outside the gene matches: 6. CDR3 sequence: CASSQGLGQGTYNEQFF. The CDR3 DNA reads as TGTGCCAGCAGCCAAGGCTTGGGACAGGGAACCTACAATGAGCAGTTCTTC.

The gene calls are TRBV19 and TRBJ2-1, with 7 bases identical to TRBD1. V gave up 4 bases and J gave up 4 bases; unmatched junction bases: 10. The CDR3 length is 16 residues. Germline values: CDR1 LNHDA, CDR2 SQIVND (reference sequence). The CDR3 bases are TGTGCCAGTAGTAGATCGGACAGGATAAGATACAATGAGCAGTTCTTC. Its translation is CASSRSDRIRYNEQFF.

The chain employs TRBV7-8 and TRBJ1-3; no clear D. CDR3 length equals 16 residues. The germline V gene has CDR1 SGHVS and CDR2 FQNEAQ. Trimming took 4 bases from V and 0 from J, leaving 13 bases between them. CDR3 in DNA: TGTGCCAGCAGCTCCCGGAGGTCGAGCTCTGGAAACACCATATATTTT. As protein: CASSSRRSSSGNTIYF.

Only one count was recorded for this clone. The chain couples TRBV6-5 to TRBJ1-1; no clear D gene. V was pared by 5 bases and J by 11 bases, with 9 bases between. This CDR3 region has 10 residues. Germline values: CDR1 MNHEY, CDR2 SVGAGI. DNA of the CDR3: TGTGCCAGCAGTGAATGGAGGGCTTTCTTT. It translates to CASSEWRAFF.

This clone was seen once. This chain joins TRBV28 and TRBJ2-3; no clear D. CDR1 is MDHEN and CDR2 is SYDVKM in the germline V gene. V was pared by 3 bases and J by 2 bases, with 9 bases between. The CDR3 runs to 14 residues. The CDR3 is CASSFEAPTDTQYF. The CDR3 bases are TGTGCCAGCAGTTTTGAAGCGCCCACAGATACGCAGTATTTT.

The chain uses TRBV2 and TRBJ2-2; a possible D gene is TRBD2 (5 bases). The CDR3 extends over 13 amino acids. Germline loops: CDR1 SNHLY, CDR2 FYNNEI. V lost 10 bases, J lost 2 bases, and 11 bases lay in between. CDR3 amino acids: CAKSRTNTGELFF. The CDR3 coding sequence is TGTGCCAAGAGCCGGACTAACACCGGGGAGCTGTTTTTT.

V gene TRBV29-1 combines with J gene TRBJ2-5; 9 bases agree with TRBD1. Per germline, CDR1 SQVTM and CDR2 ANQGSEA. With V trimmed by 6 bases and J by 1 base, 3 bases remained unmatched. This CDR3 has 13 amino acids. The chain's CDR3 is CSVGQGSQETQYF. The DNA of the CDR3 is TGCAGCGTAGGACAGGGGTCCCAAGAGACCCAGTACTTC.

This rearrangement joins TRBV27 to TRBJ2-5, with 7 bases lining up with TRBD2. Per the germline V gene, CDR1 is MNHEY and CDR2 is SMNVEV (reference sequence). The length of the CDR3 is 15 residues. V was clipped by 0 bases and J by 10 bases; unmatched bases: 11. CDR3 nucleotide sequence: TGTGCCAGCAGTTTATCGTTTGGGGAGCCGGGGGGCCAGTACTTC. This translates into CASSLSFGEPGGQYF.

The chain carries TRBV5-5 and TRBJ2-7; D is uncertain. This CDR3 contains 11 residues. CDR1 is SGHKS and CDR2 is YYEKEE in the germline V gene (reference sequence). Trimming cost V 6 bases and J 1 base, with 5 bases left between them. CDR3 sequence (DNA): TGTGCCAGCAAAGAGTCCTACGAGCAGTACTTC. It yields the protein CASKESYEQYF.

CDR3 bases: TGTGCCAGCAGCTTAATAATATCGAGAGACAGGATGACCGGGGAGCTGTTTTTT. Translated: CASSLIISRDRMTGELFF. The V gene is TRBV11-2, the J gene TRBJ2-2; possible D gene TRBD1, 6 bases. CDR1 and CDR2 from the germline V gene are SGHAT and FQNNGV. The CDR3 is 18 amino acids. Trimming left V 2 bases short and J 5 bases short, with 21 bases between.

The rearrangement joins TRBV10-3 to TRBJ1-5, with 8 bases matching TRBD1. V lost 10 bases and J lost 5; bases outside the gene matches: 7. The germline V gene encodes CDR1 ENHRY and CDR2 SYGVKD. The CDR3 runs 13 residues. The CDR3 sequence is CASRGQGDQPQHF. CDR3 nucleotides: TGTGCCAGCCGTGGACAGGGCGATCAGCCCCAGCATTTT.

Notes on this clone: Within the sample, other DNA sequences also encode this same CDR3. V is TRBV27 and J is TRBJ2-2; the D gene is possibly TRBD2 (6 bases). The CDR3 extends over 14 amino acids. V lost 2 bases, J lost 4 bases, and 8 bases lay in between. Germline V CDR1 and CDR2: MNHEY, SMNVEV (reference sequence). CDR3 sequence: CASSLQGGTGELFF. DNA for the CDR3: TGTGCCAGCAGTTTACAGGGAGGCACCGGGGAGCTGTTTTTT.

This chain connects TRBV9 to TRBJ2-1; tentatively, D is TRBD2 (5 bases). V dropped 3 bases and J dropped 10 bases, with 20 bases sitting between them. The CDR3 totals 15 residues. The V gene's germline CDR1 is SGDLS and CDR2 YYNGEE. In DNA form, the CDR3 reads TGTGCCAGCAGCGCGCCCGGGGTTCACGGGGAGGAGCAGTTCTTC. Translating it yields CASSAPGVHGEEQFF.

The rearrangement links TRBV6-5 to TRBJ2-1; 10 bases agree with TRBD1. Germline CDR1 reads MNHEY; CDR2 reads SVGAGI. The CDR3 spans 15 residues. The V gene end was trimmed by 6 bases and the J gene end by 8 bases; junction bases not matched to a gene: 10. CDR3 bases: TGTGCCAGCAGAACGTGGGGACAGGGGCTTCATGAGCAGTTCTTC. This translates into CASRTWGQGLHEQFF.

The gene calls are TRBV19 and TRBJ2-3; 9 bases align to TRBD2. Germline assignment: CDR1 LNHDA and CDR2 SQIVND (reference sequence). The V segment lost 5 bases and the J segment 8 bases; nucleotides outside the gene matches: 14. This CDR3 contains 16 residues. DNA of the CDR3: TGTGCCAGTAGTTGGGGTGGCGGGAGGGCACAGGGTACGCAGTATTTT. This encodes CASSWGGGRAQGTQYF.

The gene calls are TRBV2 and TRBJ1-4; maybe TRBD1 (5 bases). The CDR3 is 14 residues long. Trimming pared 7 bases from V and 0 bases from J, leaving 9 bases between. The V gene's germline CDR1 is SNHLY and CDR2 FYNNEI. The CDR3 nucleotides are TGTGCCAGCATACAGGATGCAACTAATGAAAAACTGTTTTTT. Encoded protein: CASIQDATNEKLFF. Together with reference TRBV2 and TRBJ1-4, the CDR3 gives the full variable domain: EPEVTQTPSHQVTQMGQEVILRCVPISNHLYFYWYRQILGQKVEFLVSFYNNEISEKSEIFDDQFSVERPDGSNFTLKIRSTKLEDSAMYFCASIQDATNEKLFFGSGTQLSVL.

This chain links TRBV30 with TRBJ1-3, with D possibly being TRBD1 (5 bases). From germline, CDR1 is GTSNPN and CDR2 SVGIG (reference sequence). The V gene lost 5 bases and the J gene lost 0 bases, with 14 bases spanning the gap. There are 15 residues in the CDR3. The CDR3 loop is CAWSQGGNSGNTIYF. CDR3 nucleotides: TGTGCCTGGTCTCAGGGCGGAAACTCTGGAAACACCATATATTTT.

This sequence joins TRBV30 and TRBJ2-2; TRBD1 matches 9 bases. This CDR3 comprises 14 residues. The germline V gene has CDR1 GTSNPN and CDR2 SVGIG (reference sequence). The V segment lost 5 bases and the J segment 7 bases; nucleotides outside the gene matches: 8. CDR3 DNA sequence: TGTGCCTGGGCCTCGGGACAGGGTTTCGGGGAGCTGTTTTTT. Its translation is CAWASGQGFGELFF.

This clone has only one observation. The chain has TRBV19 and TRBJ2-7; 10 bases line up with TRBD1. With V trimmed by 8 bases and J by 4 bases, 8 bases remained unmatched. Germline V lookup: CDR1 LNHDA, CDR2 SQIVND (reference sequence). CDR3 size: 14 residues. The CDR3 here is CASGWGQGIYEQYF. In nucleotides, the CDR3 is TGTGCCAGTGGATGGGGACAGGGGATTTACGAGCAGTACTTC.